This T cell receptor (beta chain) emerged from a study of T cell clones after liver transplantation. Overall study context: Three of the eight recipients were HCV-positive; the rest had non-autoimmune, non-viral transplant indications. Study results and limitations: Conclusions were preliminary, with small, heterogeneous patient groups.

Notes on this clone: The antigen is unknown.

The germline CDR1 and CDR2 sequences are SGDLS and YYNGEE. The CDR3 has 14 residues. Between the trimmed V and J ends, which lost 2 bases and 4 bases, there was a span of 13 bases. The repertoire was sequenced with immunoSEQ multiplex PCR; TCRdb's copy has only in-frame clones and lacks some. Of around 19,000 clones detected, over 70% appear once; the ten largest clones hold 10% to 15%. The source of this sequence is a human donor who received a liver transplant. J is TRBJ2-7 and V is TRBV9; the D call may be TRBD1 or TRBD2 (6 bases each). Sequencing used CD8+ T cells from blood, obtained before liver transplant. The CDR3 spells CASSVGGGGYEQYF. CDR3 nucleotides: TGTGCCAGCAGCGTGGGCGGAGGGGGGTACGAGCAGTACTTC.